What follows describes a single T cell receptor (beta chain). The antigen is not known. This entry comes from a study of T cell responses to AZD1222 COVID-19 vaccine. Study-wide points: Variant regions that are unmutated are reportedly the target of nearly half of spike-specific TCRs. The number of AZD1222 recipients seropositive at baseline was only 6 or 7. Possibly, clonal diversity was underestimated; donors were largely white British and included more females. Vaccine-associated CD4 TCRs spanned spike, dominant at 160-218 and 743-854.

Here immunoSEQ multiplex PCR was the method, and the copy in TCRdb shows in-frame clones only, minus some. The profile shows 150,000 to 250,000 clones, approximately 93% of them singletons. This TCR was sampled from an adult who received the AZD1222 COVID-19 vaccine. The sequences come from peripheral blood, collected 28 days after the second AZD1222 dose.

DNA for the CDR3: TGTGCCAGCAGCGGTCGAGTGTATGGCTACACCTTC. It codes for CASSGRVYGYTF. This chain connects TRBV2 to TRBJ1-2; the D is unclear. Trimming shortened V by 6 bases and J by 5 bases, and 10 bases separated the two germline ends. Per germline, CDR1 SNHLY and CDR2 FYNNEI. The CDR3 is 12 amino acids.